This T cell receptor beta chain appears in the sequencing data of a study of control samples from healthy donors and cancer patients. The repertoire was sequenced with immunoSEQ multiplex PCR; TCRdb's copy has only in-frame clones and lacks some. This table has approximately 99,000 clones, roughly four fifths appearing once. Unmatched junction bases numbered 9, after V lost 4 bases and J lost 6 bases. The germline CDR1 and CDR2 sequences are SGHDN and FVKESK. The CDR3 consists of 16 residues. The sequence was obtained from a man younger than 35 in good health. The chain joins TRBV14 to TRBJ2-2; 9 positions agree with TRBD2. Material: blood. The CDR3: CASSLSGGPKAGELFF. CDR3 nucleotide sequence: TGTGCCAGCAGCCTAAGCGGGGGGCCTAAGGCCGGGGAGCTGTTTTTT. Full variable domain (outside the CDR3, taken from reference TRBV14 and TRBJ2-2): EAGVTQFPSHSVIEKGQTVTLRCDPISGHDNLYWYRRVMGKEIKFLLHFVKESKQDESGMPNNRFLAERTGGTYSTLKVQPAELEDSGVYFCASSLSGGPKAGELFFGEGSRLTVL.